This is a list of T cell receptor beta chains from one sample in a study of early T cells in non-severe SARS-CoV-2 infection. TCRdb re-called the 5' RACE reads through MiXCR, storing one row per CDR3 protein. The sample lists around 25,000 distinct CDR3 sequences, roughly 6% occurring once. Sequencing was performed on whole blood. Receptors originate from an adult who was a healthcare worker with PCR-confirmed SARS-CoV-2 infection or an uninfected control (not recorded which). Both conserved end residues are part of each CDR3.

TRBV9	TRBJ2-5	CASTKWGAGETQYF
TRBV3-1	TRBJ1-3	CASGGRDSGNTIYF
TRBV5-5	TRBJ1-2	CASSIGADYGYTF
TRBV7-9	TRBJ2-7	CASSPLYEQYF
TRBV25-1	TRBJ1-1	CASSDIEGAANTEAFF
TRBV18	TRBJ1-2	CASSQTVYGYTF
TRBV18	TRBJ2-1	CASSPLAGPNEQFF
TRBV27	TRBJ2-2	CASSLRLAAGDTGELFF
TRBV5-4	TRBJ1-6	CASSLAQAGSPLHF
TRBV7-2	TRBJ2-1	CASSSGSPRGDSNNEQFF
TRBV7-2	TRBJ1-6	CASSLGQIHSPLHF
TRBV18	TRBJ2-7	CASSRWGARYEQYF
TRBV6-5	TRBJ2-6	CASSPLSGANVLTF
TRBV18	TRBJ2-1	CASSPLRTEASEQFF
TRBV7-9	TRBJ2-3	CASSLKGSTDTQYF
TRBV11-2	TRBJ2-7	CASSLGWDEQYF
TRBV20-1	TRBJ1-5	CSARPGLSNQPQHF
TRBV5-1	TRBJ1-4	CASSSGQGLATNEKLFF
TRBV7-9	TRBJ2-7	CACTPVSGREQYF
TRBV6-1	TRBJ2-7	CASRPGRAYYEQYF
TRBV19	TRBJ2-3	CASSIGTADTQYF
TRBV7-2	TRBJ2-3	CASSLNGPDTQYF
TRBV12-3/TRBV12-4	TRBJ2-2	CASLRRELFF
TRBV6-5	TRBJ2-2	CASTGGAGELFF
TRBV28	TRBJ1-2	CASSSSTGPEIGGYTF
TRBV5-4	TRBJ2-7	CASSHPTASTYEQYF
TRBV20-1	TRBJ2-2	CSASPPRNTGELFF